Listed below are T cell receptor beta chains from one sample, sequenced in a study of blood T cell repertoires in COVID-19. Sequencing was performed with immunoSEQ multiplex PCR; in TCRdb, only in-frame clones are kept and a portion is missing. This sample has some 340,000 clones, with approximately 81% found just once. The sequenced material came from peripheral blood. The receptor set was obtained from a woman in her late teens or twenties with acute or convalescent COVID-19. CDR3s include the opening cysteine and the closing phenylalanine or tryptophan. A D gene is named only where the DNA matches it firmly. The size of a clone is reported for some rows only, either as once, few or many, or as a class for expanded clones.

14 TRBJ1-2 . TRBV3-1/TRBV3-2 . TGTGCCAGCAGCCCTGACAGTTTTGACTATGGCTACACCTTC CASSPDSFDYGYTF
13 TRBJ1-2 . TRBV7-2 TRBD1 TGTGCCAGCAGCTGGGGACAGAACTATGGCTACACCTTC CASSWGQNYGYTF
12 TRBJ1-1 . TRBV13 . TGTGCCAGCAGCTCTGATGCGCGAGAAGCTTTCTTT CASSSDAREAFF
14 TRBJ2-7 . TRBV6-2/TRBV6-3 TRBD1 TGTGCCAGCAGTCGCAGAGGGACAGTTTACGAGCAGTACTTC CASSRRGTVYEQYF
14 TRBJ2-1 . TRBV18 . TGTGCCAGCTCACCTAGGACTGTCAAAAATGAGCAGTTCTTC CASSPRTVKNEQFF
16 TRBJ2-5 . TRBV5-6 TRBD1 TGTGCCAGCAGCACCAACGGGGCGACAGGGGCAGAGACCCAGTACTTC CASSTNGATGAETQYF
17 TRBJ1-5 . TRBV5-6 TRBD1 TGTGCCAGCACCGTTGGGGGGACACAGGGGAGCAATCAGCCCCAGCATTTT CASTVGGTQGSNQPQHF
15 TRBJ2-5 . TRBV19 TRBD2 TGTGCCAGTAGTTTGCTAGCGGGAGAGTTAGAGACCCAGTACTTC CASSLLAGELETQYF
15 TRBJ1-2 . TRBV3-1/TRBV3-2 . TGTGCCAGCAGCCAAGGGGGGGGGCCTTCTTATGGCTACACCTTC CASSQGGGPSYGYTF
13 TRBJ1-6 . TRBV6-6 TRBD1 TGTGCCAGCAGCACAGGGGTAGGGTCACCCCTCCACTTT CASSTGVGSPLHF
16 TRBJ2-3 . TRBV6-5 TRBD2 TGTGCCAGCAGTTCCGTTAGCGGGAGGGCAACAGATACGCAGTATTTT CASSSVSGRATDTQYF
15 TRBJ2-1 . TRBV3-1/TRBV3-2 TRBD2 TGTGCCAGCTGTGCGTCGGGAGGCGGCTACAATGAGCAGTTCTTC CASCASGGGYNEQFF
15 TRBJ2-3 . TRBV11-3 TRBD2 TGTGCCAGCAGCATCGGACTAGTTGGGACAGATACGCAGTATTTT CASSIGLVGTDTQYF
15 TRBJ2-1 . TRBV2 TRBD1 TGTGCCAGCTTTGGGCCAGGGGGCTTCACCGATGAGCAGTTCTTC CASFGPGGFTDEQFF
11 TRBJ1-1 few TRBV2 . TGTGCCAGCAGTGAACAGGGAGAAGCTTTCTTT CASSEQGEAFF
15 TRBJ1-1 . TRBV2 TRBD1 TGTGCCAGCAGAGGGGACAGAAAGACGGTAACTGAAGCTTTCTTT CASRGDRKTVTEAFF
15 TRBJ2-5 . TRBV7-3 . TGTGCCAGCAGCCAGACTCTAACCTCCCAAGAGACCCAGTACTTC CASSQTLTSQETQYF
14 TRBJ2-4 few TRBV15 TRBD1 TGTGCCACCAGCAGAGGCGGACAGGGCGGCATTCAGTACTTC CATSRGGQGGIQYF
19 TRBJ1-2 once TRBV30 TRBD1 TGTGCCTGGAGTGGACCCGGACAGGGGGCGCCGGCAGCGATCTATGGCTACACCTTC CAWSGPGQGAPAAIYGYTF
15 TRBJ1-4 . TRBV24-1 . TGTGCCACCAGTGATTCTCGGACAGTGAATGAAAAACTGTTTTTT CATSDSRTVNEKLFF
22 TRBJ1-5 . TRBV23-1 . TGCGCCAGCAGTCAACCCTTAGGCGGGGATAAGGGGGGGGAAAATAGCAATCAGCCCCAGCATTTT CASSQPLGGDKGGENSNQPQHF
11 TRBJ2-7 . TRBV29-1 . TGCAGCGTTGATTTGACAGGAGAGCAGTACTTC CSVDLTGEQYF
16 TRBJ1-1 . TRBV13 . TGTGCCAGCAGCTTAGTCGGGGAAGGTCGGCCGACTGAAGCTTTCTTT CASSLVGEGRPTEAFF
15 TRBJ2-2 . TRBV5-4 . TGTGCCAGCAGCTTGGCCGGTAGACTAGCCGGGGAGCTGTTTTTT CASSLAGRLAGELFF
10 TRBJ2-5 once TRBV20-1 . TGCAGTGCTTACGGAGAGACCCAGTACTTC CSAYGETQYF
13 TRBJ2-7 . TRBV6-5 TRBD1 TGTGCCAGCAGTCCTACAAGGACAGGCGAGCAGTACTTC CASSPTRTGEQYF
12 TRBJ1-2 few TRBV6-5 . TGTGCCAGCATCCTCAGAGCCGAGGCAGTCACCTTC CASILRAEAVTF
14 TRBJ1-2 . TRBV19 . TGTGCCAGTAGTATCCGGGGTTCTATGGATGGCTACACCTTC CASSIRGSMDGYTF
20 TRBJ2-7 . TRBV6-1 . TGTGCCAGCAGTGAAGCAGAAAGCAGCCCAACTGGGCTTCTATCGGGGGAGCAGTACTTC CASSEAESSPTGLLSGEQYF
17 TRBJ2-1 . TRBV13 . TGTGCCAGCAGCTCGCTAGGGGGGGAGGAATCCTACAATGAGCAGTTCTTC CASSSLGGEESYNEQFF
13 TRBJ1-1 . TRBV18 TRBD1 TGTGCCAGCTCACCTCCCGGACAGGGCTCGGCTTTCTTT CASSPPGQGSAFF
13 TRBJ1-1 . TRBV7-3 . TGTGCCAGCAGCTTATTCATGAACACTGAAGCTTTCTTT CASSLFMNTEAFF
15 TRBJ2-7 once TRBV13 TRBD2 TGTGCCAGCAGCTTAGTGCCTAGCGGGAAGAACGAGCAGTACTTC CASSLVPSGKNEQYF
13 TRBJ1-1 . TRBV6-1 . TGTGCCAGCAGTCCACAGGGCTTCACTGAAGCTTTCTTT CASSPQGFTEAFF
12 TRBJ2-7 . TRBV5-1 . TGCGCCAGCAGTACAGGAGCGGGCGAGCAGTACTTC CASSTGAGEQYF
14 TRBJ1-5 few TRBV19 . TGTGCCAGTCAAAACGAATTTGGGGGCCAGCCCCAGCATTTT CASQNEFGGQPQHF
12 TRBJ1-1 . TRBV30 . TGTGCCTGGTCCGGGTCGAACACTGAAGCTTTCTTT CAWSGSNTEAFF
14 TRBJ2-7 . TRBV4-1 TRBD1 TGCGCCAGCAGCCTCCGGGACAGGGGGAGCGAGCAGTACTTC CASSLRDRGSEQYF
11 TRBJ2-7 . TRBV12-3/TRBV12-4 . TGTGCCAGCAGGAGTGGCTACGAGCAGTACTTC CASRSGYEQYF
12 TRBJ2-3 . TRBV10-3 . TGTGCCGTCGGCAGGGCCGTAGATACGCAGTATTTT CAVGRAVDTQYF
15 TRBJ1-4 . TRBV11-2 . TGTGCCAGCAGCTTGGATCCAGGGGAATCGGAAAAACTGTTTTTT CASSLDPGESEKLFF
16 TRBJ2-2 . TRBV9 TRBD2 TGTGCCAGCAGCCCCTTAGCGGGAAGTATGCCCGGGGAGCTGTTTTTT CASSPLAGSMPGELFF
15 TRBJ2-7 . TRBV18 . TGTGCCAGCTCACCATATACAGGGAGCTCCTACGAGCAGTACTTC CASSPYTGSSYEQYF
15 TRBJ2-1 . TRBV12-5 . TGTGCTAGTGGTTTGGTTACGGACTACTACAATGAGCAGTTCTTC CASGLVTDYYNEQFF
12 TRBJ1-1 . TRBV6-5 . TGTGCCAGCAGTTCCCCGGACAGCGAAGCTTTCTTT CASSSPDSEAFF
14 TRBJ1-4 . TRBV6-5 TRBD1 TGTGCCAGCAGTTCTCTCACAGGGGATGAAAAACTGTTTTTT CASSSLTGDEKLFF
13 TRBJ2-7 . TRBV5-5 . TGTGCCAGCACGGTCACCGGGACTGGTGAGCAGTACTTC CASTVTGTGEQYF
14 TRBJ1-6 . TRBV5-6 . TGTGCCAGCAGCGGAGGGTTGACTCATTCACCCCTCCACTTT CASSGGLTHSPLHF
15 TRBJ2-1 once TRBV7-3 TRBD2 TGTGCCAGCAGCTTAAAGGCGGGAGGGGGCAATGAGCAGTTCTTC CASSLKAGGGNEQFF
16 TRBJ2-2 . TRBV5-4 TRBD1 TGTGCCAGCAGCTCGGCGACAGGGAGTAACACCGGGGAGCTGTTTTTT CASSSATGSNTGELFF
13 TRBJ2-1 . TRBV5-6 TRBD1 TGTGCCAGCAGCTTGGCACAGGGGGATGAGCAGTTCTTC CASSLAQGDEQFF
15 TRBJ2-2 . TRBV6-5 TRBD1 TGTGCCACCCGGGACAGGGGGATTGGTACCGGGGAGCTGTTTTTT CATRDRGIGTGELFF
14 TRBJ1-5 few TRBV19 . TGTGCCAGTAGTATGGGGAGGACGGATCAGCCCCAGCATTTT CASSMGRTDQPQHF